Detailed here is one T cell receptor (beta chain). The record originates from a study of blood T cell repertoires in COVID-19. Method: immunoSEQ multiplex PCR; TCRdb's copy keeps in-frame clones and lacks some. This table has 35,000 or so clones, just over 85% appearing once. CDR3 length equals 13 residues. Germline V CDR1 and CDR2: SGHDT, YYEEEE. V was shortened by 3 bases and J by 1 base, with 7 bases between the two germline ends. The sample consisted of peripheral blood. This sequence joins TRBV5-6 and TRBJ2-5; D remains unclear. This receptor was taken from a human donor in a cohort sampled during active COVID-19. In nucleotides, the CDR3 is TGTGCCAGCAGCTCCGTAGCCCAAGAGACCCAGTACTTC. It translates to CASSSVAQETQYF.